The present T cell receptor (beta chain) was sequenced within a study of blood T cells in healthy people across ages. Overall study context: With template switching, about one barcoded beta molecule was captured per two T cells. Study-level points and caveats: Expanded clonotype shifts may have been confounded, as the donors had an unknown CMV status. Higher naive T cell percentage went strongly together with higher TCR beta diversity.

A second PCR, run for 7 to 11 cycles, used a sample-barcoded 5' primer plus a J-beta primer mix. TCRdb reprocessed the 5' RACE reads with MiXCR, giving one entry per CDR3 protein. The sample has some 1.7 million distinct CDR3 sequences, under 30% seen once. Deletions cut 5 bases from V and 0 bases from J, with 11 bases between. The germline V gene encodes CDR1 MNHEY and CDR2 SVGAGI. The CDR3 runs to 16 residues. A word on this clonotype: Its antigen remains unknown.

Material: blood. This sequence originates from a woman in her twenties or thirties in good health. The V gene is TRBV6-5, the J gene TRBJ2-6, with D unresolved. For the CDR3, the DNA is TGTGCCAGCAGTCGCCGACCGAGCTCTGGGGCCAACGTCCTGACTTTC. Its translation is CASSRRPSSGANVLTF.